The 23 T cell receptor beta chains below were found in one sample sequenced in a study of cytomegalovirus exposure and HLA in healthy donors. Primers for the PCR totalled 60 Vbeta and 13 Jbeta. TCRdb's copy holds only in-frame clones and misses some; the assay was immunoSEQ multiplex PCR. The data contain about 67,000 clones, 80% of them singletons. The sequencing input was PBMCs. The source is a woman under 40 in good health and CMV-seronegative.

The genes are TRBV18 and TRBJ2-7; 11 positions match TRBD2. J was trimmed by 3 bases and V by 1 base; bases with no gene match: 2. Germline V gene sequence: CDR1 KGHSH, CDR2 LQKENI. The CDR3 consists of 15 residues. For the CDR3, the DNA is TGTGCCAGCTCACCACGGACTAGCGGGTACTACGAGCAGTACTTC. It is translated as CASSPRTSGYYEQYF.

This clone was observed a handful of times. The DNA for the CDR3 is TGCGCCAGCCGGACTAGCGGAGGGGCGGTACAAGAGCAGTACTTC. It encodes CASRTSGGAVQEQYF. The rearrangement uses TRBV5-1 and TRBJ2-7; 10 bases match TRBD2. The CDR3 runs 15 residues. V lost 7 bases, J lost 7 bases, and 14 bases stayed unmatched. Looked up from germline, CDR1 is SGHRS and CDR2 is YFSETQ.

The gene calls are TRBV5-1 and TRBJ1-2; 7 positions agree with TRBD1. This CDR3 region has 13 residues. Germline V gene sequence: CDR1 SGHRS, CDR2 YFSETQ. The trim removed 7 bases at V and 4 bases at J, leaving 7 bases unmatched. The CDR3 DNA follows: TGCGCCAGCGGGGACAGCCAGCTCTATGGCTACACCTTC. Its translation: CASGDSQLYGYTF.

This chain joins TRBV6-1 and TRBJ1-5; D is perhaps TRBD1 (5 bases). The CDR3 contains 15 residues. Trimming removed 7 bases from V and 0 bases from J, with 13 bases in between. CDR1 and CDR2 (germline): MNHNS, SASEGT. The CDR3 DNA reads TGTGCCAGCATCCCAGGGTTGGATAGCAATCAGCCCCAGCATTTT. Translated: CASIPGLDSNQPQHF.

The V and J genes are TRBV10-3 and TRBJ1-2; TRBD1 aligns across 7 bases. The CDR3 covers 15 residues. J lost 0 bases, V lost 3 bases, and 4 bases had no gene match. Germline V lookup: CDR1 ENHRY, CDR2 SYGVKD. This chain's CDR3 is CAISDGTASNYGYTF. The CDR3 coding sequence is TGTGCCATCAGTGACGGGACAGCCTCTAACTATGGCTACACCTTC.

The chain combines TRBV4-1 with TRBJ2-1; 7 bases line up with TRBD2. The V gene's germline CDR1 is MGHRA and CDR2 YSYEKL. The CDR3 is made up of 15 amino acids. The V gene end was trimmed by 1 base and the J gene end by 1 base; junction bases not matched to a gene: 1. The CDR3 bases are TGCGCCAGCAGCCAAGGACTAGCTTCCTACAATGAGCAGTTCTTC. Translating it yields CASSQGLASYNEQFF.

J is TRBJ1-6 and V is TRBV5-6; TRBD1 matches 7 bases. This CDR3 comprises 15 residues. The germline V gene has CDR1 SGHDT and CDR2 YYEEEE. The V segment lost 4 bases and the J segment 10 bases; nucleotides outside the gene matches: 11. In DNA, the CDR3 is TGTGCCAGCAGCGCGCGGGACAGCTTTTCCTCACCCCTCCACTTT. It specifies CASSARDSFSSPLHF. Together with reference TRBV5-6 and TRBJ1-6, the CDR3 gives the full variable domain: DAGVTQSPTHLIKTRGQQVTLRCSPKSGHDTVSWYQQALGQGPQFIFQYYEEEERQRGNFPDRFSGHQFPNYSSELNVNALLLGDSALYLCASSARDSFSSPLHFGNGTRLTVT.

With regard to this clone: Other DNA sequences in the same sample also yield this CDR3. J is TRBJ2-1 and V is TRBV9, with 8 bases matching TRBD2. This CDR3 has 15 residues. Looked up from germline, CDR1 is SGDLS and CDR2 is YYNGEE. J was trimmed by 3 bases and V by 0 bases; bases with no gene match: 2. The CDR3 loop is CASSVGSGGYNEQFF. The CDR3 DNA follows: TGTGCCAGCAGCGTAGGGAGCGGGGGCTACAATGAGCAGTTCTTC. The full variable domain, completed using reference TRBV9 and TRBJ2-1, is DSGVTQTPKHLITATGQRVTLRCSPRSGDLSVYWYQQSLDQGLQFLIQYYNGEERAKGNILERFSAQQFPDLHSELNLSSLELGDSALYFCASSVGSGGYNEQFFGPGTRLTVL.

The chain employs TRBV7-2 and TRBJ1-2; TRBD1 is a possible D gene (6 bases). V lost 4 bases and J 6 bases, leaving 12 bases between the germline ends. Germline lookup yields CDR1 SGHTA and CDR2 FQGNSA. The CDR3 contains 13 residues. The CDR3 here is CASSYKGGNGYTF. The DNA of the CDR3 is TGTGCCAGCAGCTATAAGGGGGGGAATGGCTACACCTTC.

The chain combines TRBV4-3 with TRBJ2-3; TRBD2 aligns across 9 bases. This CDR3 is 16 amino acids long. The V segment lost 4 bases and the J segment 6 bases; nucleotides outside the gene matches: 11. In germline, CDR1 is LGHNA, CDR2 YSLEER. The CDR3 sequence: CASSLQLAGVGDTQYF. The CDR3 DNA reads as TGCGCCAGCAGCCTGCAATTAGCGGGAGTGGGTGATACGCAGTATTTT.

The chain recombines TRBV7-9 with TRBJ2-1; 12 bases fit TRBD2. Trimming at V came to 7 bases and at J to 5 bases, leaving 6 bases not matched to a gene. Germline-derived CDR1 and CDR2 are SEHNR and FQNEAQ (reference sequence). CDR3 length equals 15 residues. CDR3 amino acids: CASTLTSGRNNEQFF. DNA of the CDR3: TGTGCCAGCACCCTCACTAGCGGGAGGAACAATGAGCAGTTCTTC. Full variable domain (remainder filled in from reference TRBV7-9 and TRBJ2-1): DTGVSQNPRHKITKRGQNVTFRCDPISEHNRLYWYRQTLGQGPEFLTYFQNEAQLEKSRLLSDRFSAERPKGSFSTLEIQRTEQGDSAMYLCASTLTSGRNNEQFFGPGTRLTVL.

The gene calls are TRBV21-1 and TRBJ2-7; the tabulated D call, TRBD2, remains unverified against the DNA. TRBV21-1 is listed as a pseudogene. CDR3 size: 14 residues. The chain's CDR3 is CASSPGRAFYEQYF. The CDR3 nucleotides are TGTGCCAGCAGCCCCGGGAGGGCCTTCTACGAGCAGTACTTC.

The chain joins TRBV30 to TRBJ2-5; perhaps TRBD1 as D (7 bases). There are 13 residues in the CDR3. V was pared by 5 bases and J by 2 bases, with 12 bases between. The V gene's germline CDR1 is GTSNPN and CDR2 SVGIG (reference sequence). As DNA, the CDR3 is TGTGCCTGGCAGGGGGGCAGTCAAGAGACCCAGTACTTC. It yields the protein CAWQGGSQETQYF. Variable domain in full (rest from reference TRBV30 and TRBJ2-5): SQTIHQWPATLVQPVGSPLSLECTVEGTSNPNLYWYRQAAGRGLQLLFYSVGIGQISSEVPQNLSASRPQDRQFILSSKKLLLSDSGFYLCAWQGGSQETQYFGPGTRLLVL.

The rearrangement joins TRBV27 to TRBJ2-7; a weak D match, TRBD2 (6 bases). The length of the CDR3 is 14 residues. V was pared by 4 bases and J by 7 bases, with 17 bases between. Germline CDR1 and CDR2: MNHEY and SMNVEV (reference sequence). The CDR3 nucleotides read TGTGCCAGCAGTTCTGGAGGGACCATAGGGGAGCAGTACTTC. Translating gives CASSSGGTIGEQYF.

This rearrangement joins TRBV7-7 to TRBJ2-5, with D perhaps matching TRBD2 (6 bases). Trimming removed 0 bases from V and 1 base from J, with 9 bases in between. This CDR3 has 15 residues. Germline assignment: CDR1 SSHAT and CDR2 FNYEAQ (reference sequence). CDR3 in amino acids: CASSLAVGGQETQYF. CDR3 DNA: TGTGCCAGCAGCTTAGCGGTCGGGGGCCAAGAGACCCAGTACTTC.

The rearrangement joins TRBV18 to TRBJ2-7; no firm D call. The CDR3 is made up of 13 amino acids. The germline V gene has CDR1 KGHSH and CDR2 LQKENI. The V end was cut by 0 bases, the J end by 5 bases, with 8 bases between. This CDR3 reads CASSPPQKDEQYF. CDR3 DNA sequence: TGTGCCAGCTCACCACCCCAGAAAGACGAGCAGTACTTC. Full variable domain (remainder filled in from reference TRBV18 and TRBJ2-7): NAGVMQNPRHLVRRRGQEARLRCSPMKGHSHVYWYRQLPEEGLKFMVYLQKENIIDESGMPKERFSAEFPKEGPSILRIQQVVRGDSAAYFCASSPPQKDEQYFGPGTRLTVT.

The chain uses TRBV9 and TRBJ1-2; D is possibly TRBD1 (6 bases). The CDR3 loop spans 13 amino acids. Germline CDR1 is SGDLS and CDR2 is YYNGEE. Trimming pared 6 bases from V and 4 bases from J, leaving 13 bases between. CDR3 in DNA: TGTGCCAGCAAGGGGGACCTCACCTATGGCTACACCTTC. Protein: CASKGDLTYGYTF.

J is TRBJ2-7 and V is TRBV2, with a tentative D call TRBD1 (6 bases). The germline gives CDR1 SNHLY, CDR2 FYNNEI. The CDR3 runs to 12 residues. Trimming cost V 7 bases and J 6 bases, with 13 bases left between them. For the CDR3, the DNA is TGTGCCAGCAATTTAGACAGGCGCGAGCAGTACTTC. Its translation: CASNLDRREQYF.

The chain is built from TRBV5-1 and TRBJ2-3; D is perhaps TRBD1 (6 bases). Trimming took off 3 bases at V and 0 bases at J, with 14 bases between the two ends. The CDR3 is 16 residues long. The germline CDR1 and CDR2 sequences are SGHRS and YFSETQ. CDR3 sequence: CASSSLDRSSTDTQYF. CDR3 nucleotides: TGCGCCAGCAGCTCTTTGGACAGATCCAGCACAGATACGCAGTATTTT.

The sample holds a few counts of this clone. The CDR3 nucleotides read TGCGCCAGCAGTGAGACCTCAGGGAGGGTCTACGAGCAGTACTTC. Encoded protein: CASSETSGRVYEQYF. This sequence joins TRBV10-2 and TRBJ2-7; TRBD2 agrees at 7 bases. Germline assignment: CDR1 WSHSY and CDR2 SAAADI. The CDR3 spans 15 residues. V shed 2 bases and J 3 bases; nucleotides not matched to a gene: 7.

The table lists this clone with a count of one. The rearrangement uses TRBV30 and TRBJ1-1; the match to TRBD1 covers 7 bases. V trimming: 8 bases; J trimming: 4 bases; junction bases outside the gene matches: 4. CDR1 and CDR2 (germline): GTSNPN, SVGIG (reference sequence). CDR3 size: 11 residues. The CDR3 DNA follows: TGTGCCACCGACAGGGCCACTGAAGCTTTCTTT. It translates to CATDRATEAFF.

The chain combines TRBV11-2 with TRBJ2-5, with 16 bases fitting TRBD2. The CDR3 is 17 residues long. Losses at the gene ends were 0 bases for V and 6 bases for J; bases not matched to a gene: 4. CDR1 and CDR2 (germline): SGHAT, FQNNGV. The CDR3 DNA reads TGTGCCAGCAGCTTAGAGGGGACTAGCGGGGGGGCAAAGACCCAGTACTTC. It encodes CASSLEGTSGGAKTQYF.

Only a few counts were recorded for this clone. The chain carries TRBV9 and TRBJ1-2; perhaps TRBD1 as D (5 bases). The CDR3 has 15 amino acids. Trimming took 0 bases from V and 5 from J, leaving 14 bases between them. CDR1 and CDR2 from the germline V gene are SGDLS and YYNGEE. CDR3 in amino acids: CASSVGGGGGYGYTF. CDR3 DNA: TGTGCCAGCAGCGTAGGGGGTGGGGGGGGATATGGCTACACCTTC.